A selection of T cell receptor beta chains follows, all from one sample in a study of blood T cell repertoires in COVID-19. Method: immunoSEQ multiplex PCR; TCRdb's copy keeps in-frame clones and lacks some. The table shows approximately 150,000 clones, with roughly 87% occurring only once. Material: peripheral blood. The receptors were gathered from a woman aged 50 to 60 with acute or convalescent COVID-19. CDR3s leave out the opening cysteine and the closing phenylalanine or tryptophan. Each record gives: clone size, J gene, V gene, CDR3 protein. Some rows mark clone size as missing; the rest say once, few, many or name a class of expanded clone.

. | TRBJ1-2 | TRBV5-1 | ASSLVVAGSNYGYT
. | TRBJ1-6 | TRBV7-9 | ASSARQGGNSPLH
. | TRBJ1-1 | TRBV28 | ASSLNRPEAF
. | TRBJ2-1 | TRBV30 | AWREGPGLLAYNEQF
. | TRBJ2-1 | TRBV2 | ASSEARGDRGTYNEQF
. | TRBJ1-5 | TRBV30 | AWSPRGAGYSNQPQH
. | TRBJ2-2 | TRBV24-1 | ATSVTGELF
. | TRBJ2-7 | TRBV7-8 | ASSLAYGTDRSYEQY
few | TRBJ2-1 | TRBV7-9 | ASSLVGGGASEQF
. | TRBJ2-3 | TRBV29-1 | SVVAEYGTDTQY
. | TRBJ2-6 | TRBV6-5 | ASTSTGSGANVLT
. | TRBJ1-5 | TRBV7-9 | ASSGAGLFGQPQH
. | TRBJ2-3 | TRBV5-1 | ASSLQTDTQY
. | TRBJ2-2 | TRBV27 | ASSHQTSLNTGELF
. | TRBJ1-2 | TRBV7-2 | ASSSGQGSGYT
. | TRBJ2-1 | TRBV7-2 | ASSLHSSYNEQF
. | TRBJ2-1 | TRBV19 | ASSIRGGDEQF
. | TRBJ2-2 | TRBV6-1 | ASSKTSLAGELF
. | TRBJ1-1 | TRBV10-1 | ASSDEGAAATEAF
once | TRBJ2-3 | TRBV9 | ASSVQFLASTDTQY
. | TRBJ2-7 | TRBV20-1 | SARSGYEQY
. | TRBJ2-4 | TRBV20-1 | SASTGQIIAKNIQY
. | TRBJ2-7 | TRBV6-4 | ASSEQGGYAYEQY
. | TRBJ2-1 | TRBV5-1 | ASSLVQGKGNEQF
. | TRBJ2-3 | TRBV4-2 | ASSQEVRGTDTQY
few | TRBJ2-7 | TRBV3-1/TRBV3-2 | ASSQGTSGGAYEQY
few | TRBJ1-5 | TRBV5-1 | ASSFTGNQPQH
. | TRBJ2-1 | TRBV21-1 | ASTPIYRAGANEQF
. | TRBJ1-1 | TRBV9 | ASSAKQGGEAF
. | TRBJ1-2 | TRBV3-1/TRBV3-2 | ASSQATGTGGYT
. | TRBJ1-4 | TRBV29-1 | GSWTNEKLF
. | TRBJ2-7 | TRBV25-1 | ASRTHHTGTGLYEQY